The 25 T cell receptor beta chains listed next were all sequenced from one sample in a study of cytomegalovirus exposure and HLA in healthy donors. The PCR employed 60 Vbeta primers together with 13 Jbeta primers. Measured with immunoSEQ multiplex PCR; TCRdb has only the in-frame clones, and not every one. This table has some 90,000 clones, 78% appearing once. Source material: PBMCs. These receptors all stem from a woman between 40 and 50 years old in good health and CMV-seronegative.

The chain uses TRBV12-5 and TRBJ2-5, with 9 bases identical to TRBD1. The V gene's germline CDR1 is LGHNT and CDR2 FRNRAP. V shed 5 bases, J shed 2 bases, and the junction held 6 bases outside the gene matches. The CDR3 loop spans 15 amino acids. CDR3 DNA: TGTGCTAGTGGTCTGCCGGACAGGGGACAAGAGACCCAGTACTTC. Its translation is CASGLPDRGQETQYF.

This chain links TRBV7-9 with TRBJ2-5, with a weak D call TRBD2 (6 bases). Trimming took off 5 bases at V and 3 bases at J, with 10 bases between the two ends. The CDR3 extends over 13 amino acids. Germline V gene sequence: CDR1 SEHNR, CDR2 FQNEAQ (reference sequence). The CDR3 sequence: CASSPVAEETQYF. DNA for the CDR3: TGTGCCAGCAGCCCAGTAGCGGAAGAGACCCAGTACTTC.

A few counts support this clone. The CDR3, as DNA: TGCAGCGTTCGGGTGCGGGACAGGGGGGATTCACCCCTCCACTTT. This codes for CSVRVRDRGDSPLHF. This rearrangement joins TRBV29-1 to TRBJ1-6; TRBD1 matches 11 bases. This CDR3 region has 15 residues. V shed 5 bases, J shed 8 bases, and the junction held 8 bases outside the gene matches. Germline-derived CDR1 and CDR2 are SQVTM and ANQGSEA.

The chain combines TRBV11-2 with TRBJ2-4, with 8 nucleotides matching TRBD1. CDR3 length equals 17 residues. With 0 bases clipped from V and 1 base from J, the junction kept 5 bases outside the gene matches. Germline CDR1 reads SGHAT; CDR2 reads FQNNGV. CDR3 sequence reads: CASSLDRRQGAKNIQYF. CDR3 coding DNA: TGTGCCAGCAGCTTAGATCGAAGACAGGGGGCCAAAAACATTCAGTACTTC.

J is TRBJ1-5 and V is TRBV27, with a tentative D call TRBD1 (5 bases). Trimming took off 1 base at V and 7 bases at J, with 11 bases between the two ends. This CDR3 is built from 14 residues. Germline V gives CDR1 MNHEY, CDR2 SMNVEV (reference sequence). Here the CDR3 DNA reads TGTGCCAGCAGTTTATATACAGGCGGACAGCCCCAGCATTTT. It yields the protein CASSLYTGGQPQHF.

The chain links TRBV2 to TRBJ2-7, with D perhaps TRBD2 (5 bases). The CDR3 contains 13 residues. The germline gives CDR1 SNHLY, CDR2 FYNNEI. The V gene lost 4 bases and the J gene lost 6 bases, with 13 bases spanning the gap. CDR3 sequence (DNA): TGTGCCAGCAGTGCGAGGGCGGATTTCGAGCAGTACTTC. Its protein is CASSARADFEQYF. The full variable domain, rest sourced from reference TRBV2 and TRBJ2-7, is EPEVTQTPSHQVTQMGQEVILRCVPISNHLYFYWYRQILGQKVEFLVSFYNNEISEKSEIFDDQFSVERPDGSNFTLKIRSTKLEDSAMYFCASSARADFEQYFGPGTRLTVT.

The table lists this clone with a few counts. V is TRBV5-1 and J is TRBJ2-1, with a weak D call TRBD2 (6 bases). The CDR3 runs to 13 residues. Germline V lookup: CDR1 SGHRS, CDR2 YFSETQ. V lost 3 bases, J lost 8 bases, and 12 bases lay in between. The CDR3: CASSWGLGDEQFF. CDR3 sequence (DNA): TGCGCCAGCAGCTGGGGACTGGGGGATGAGCAGTTCTTC.

The chain employs TRBV6-6 and TRBJ1-1; 9 nucleotides agree with TRBD1. The germline V gene has CDR1 MNHNY and CDR2 SVGAGI (reference sequence). The CDR3 runs to 14 residues. The junction had 3 bases not matched to a gene; V was cut back by 4 bases and J by 3 bases. For the CDR3, the DNA is TGTGCCAGCAGTTTTGGACAGGGGTACACTGAAGCTTTCTTT. Its translation: CASSFGQGYTEAFF.

Of note for this clone: At one end, the junction sequence differs from germline, possibly due to a read error. V usage is TRBV7-7 and J usage is TRBJ2-7; 11 positions agree with TRBD2. Germline CDR1 reads SSHAT; CDR2 reads FNYEAQ (reference sequence). This CDR3 region has 19 residues. The CDR3 coding sequence is TGTGCTAGCAGCTTAGGGCTAGCGGGAGGTCCGGCCCGGCACTACGAGCAGTACTTC. Amino acids: CASSLGLAGGPARHYEQYF.

This rearrangement joins TRBV28 to TRBJ1-5; 7 bases are shared with TRBD1. This CDR3 comprises 15 residues. V was clipped by 5 bases and J by 6 bases; unmatched bases: 10. Germline V lookup: CDR1 MDHEN, CDR2 SYDVKM. The CDR3 reads CASSPRQGRSQPQHF. In DNA form, the CDR3 reads TGTGCCAGCAGTCCAAGACAGGGTCGAAGTCAGCCCCAGCATTTT.

This clone was seen a handful of times. The V gene is TRBV4-3, the J gene TRBJ1-4, with a weak D call TRBD1 (5 bases). The V gene lost 0 bases and the J gene lost 0 bases, with 8 bases spanning the gap. CDR1 and CDR2 from the germline V gene are LGHNA and YSLEER. This CDR3 has 16 amino acids. Here the CDR3 DNA reads TGCGCCAGCAGCCAAGATACAGGTGCAACTAATGAAAAACTGTTTTTT. Translated, it gives CASSQDTGATNEKLFF.

The gene calls are TRBV6-5 and TRBJ2-5; D remains unclear. Deletions cut 2 bases from V and 0 bases from J, with 10 bases between. The germline V gene encodes CDR1 MNHEY and CDR2 SVGAGI. This CDR3 is 15 amino acids long. The CDR3 loop is CASSYAQVNQETQYF. DNA of the CDR3: TGTGCCAGCAGTTACGCGCAAGTAAACCAAGAGACCCAGTACTTC.

Comment on this clone: One end of the junction varies from germline; a read error may be responsible. V usage is TRBV7-9 and J usage is TRBJ2-7; TRBD1 is a possible D gene (5 bases). This CDR3 contains 12 residues. Germline CDR1 is SEHNR and CDR2 is FQNEAQ (reference sequence). Here the CDR3 reads CSSTQDSYEQYF. The CDR3 nucleotides read TGTTCCAGCACTCAAGACAGCTACGAGCAGTACTTC.

Remarks on this clone: An end of the junction does not agree with germline; a read error may underlie this. V usage is TRBV5-8 and J usage is TRBJ2-7; TRBD2 might be the D (6 bases). This CDR3 is 14 amino acids long. Germline lookup yields CDR1 SGHTS and CDR2 YDEGEE. The CDR3 sequence is CASSWEVASNEQYF. The CDR3 DNA sequence: TGTGCCAGCAGCTGGGAGGTAGCCTCCAACGAGCAGTACTTC.

The genes are TRBV11-2 and TRBJ2-1; TRBD2 is a possible D gene (6 bases). CDR1 SGHAT and CDR2 FQNNGV come from the germline V gene. V dropped 5 bases and J dropped 8 bases, with 16 bases sitting between them. This CDR3 is built from 14 residues. This CDR3 is CASSPRRRVDEQFF. CDR3 coding DNA: TGTGCCAGCAGCCCCCGTAGGAGGGTCGATGAGCAGTTCTTC.

V usage is TRBV4-1 and J usage is TRBJ2-3; D possibly corresponds to TRBD2 (5 bases). Germline V CDR1 and CDR2: MGHRA, YSYEKL. Trimming cost V 3 bases and J 6 bases, with 16 bases left between them. This CDR3 has 15 amino acids. CDR3 residues: CASSHSGFRHDTQYF. CDR3 nucleotides: TGCGCCAGCAGCCATTCGGGGTTTCGTCATGATACGCAGTATTTT.

The rearrangement uses TRBV6-1 and TRBJ2-3; the match to TRBD2 covers 9 bases. J was trimmed by 4 bases and V by 8 bases; bases with no gene match: 10. Germline CDR1 and CDR2: MNHNS and SASEGT. This CDR3 comprises 15 residues. The CDR3 nucleotides read TGTGCCAGCCCGCGTAGCGGGAGATCGGCAGATACGCAGTATTTT. Translation gives CASPRSGRSADTQYF.

The rearrangement links TRBV10-2 to TRBJ2-2; 7 bases line up with TRBD2. Germline trimming cut 5 bases from V and 1 base from J; bases unmatched to any gene: 4. The CDR3 is 15 residues long. The germline V gene encodes CDR1 WSHSY and CDR2 SAAADI. CDR3 region: CASSRLAENTGELFF. CDR3 DNA sequence: TGCGCCAGCAGTAGGCTAGCGGAGAACACCGGGGAGCTGTTTTTT.

The chain is built from TRBV14 and TRBJ2-7; 8 bases match TRBD2. The CDR3 runs 13 residues. V lost 5 bases, J lost 3 bases, and 3 bases stayed unmatched. The germline gives CDR1 SGHDN, CDR2 FVKESK. CDR3 region: CASSEGLVYEQYF. Written as DNA, the CDR3 is TGTGCCAGCAGCGAGGGACTAGTCTACGAGCAGTACTTC.

Notes on this clone: Without the conserved terminal phenylalanine or tryptophan, this CDR3 likely stems from a read error. The chain employs TRBV5-4 and TRBJ2-3; 8 bases align to TRBD2. This CDR3 spans 18 amino acids. Trimming removed 5 bases from V and 4 bases from J; junction bases left unmatched: 18. Germline values: CDR1 SGHNT, CDR2 YYREEE (reference sequence). Written as DNA, the CDR3 is TGTGCCAGCAGAGTGGGAATAGCGGGGAACGGTTTCGCAGATACGCAGTATGTT. Amino acids: CASRVGIAGNGFADTQYV.

The rearrangement links TRBV5-5 to TRBJ2-7; possibly TRBD2 for D (6 bases). This CDR3 is built from 13 residues. CDR1 is SGHKS, CDR2 YYEKEE, per germline (reference sequence). V was trimmed by 4 bases and J by 7 bases, leaving 15 bases between them. The CDR3 nucleotides read TGTGCCAGCAGCCCACCCAGACTAGGAGAGCAGTACTTC. Its protein product is CASSPPRLGEQYF.

The gene calls are TRBV14 and TRBJ2-5; D unresolved. V lost 4 bases and J 3 bases, leaving 12 bases between the germline ends. There are 14 residues in the CDR3. From germline, CDR1 is SGHDN and CDR2 FVKESK. The CDR3 DNA reads TGTGCCAGCAGCCCGATCGGCGGAAAAGAGACCCAGTACTTC. Its translation: CASSPIGGKETQYF.

This clone was detected a few times. J is TRBJ2-2 and V is TRBV27; the match to TRBD2 covers 11 bases. The CDR3 runs 15 residues. Germline V gene sequence: CDR1 MNHEY, CDR2 SMNVEV (reference sequence). The trim removed 5 bases at V and 10 bases at J, leaving 9 bases unmatched. The CDR3 sequence is CASSLKLAGDSELFF. In DNA form, the CDR3 reads TGTGCCAGCAGTCTCAAACTAGCGGGAGATTCGGAGCTGTTTTTT.

Only a few counts were recorded for this clone. This chain connects TRBV28 to TRBJ2-7; a weak D match, TRBD1 (6 bases). V was trimmed by 7 bases and J by 3 bases, leaving 13 bases between them. Germline values: CDR1 MDHEN, CDR2 SYDVKM. This CDR3 region has 13 residues. CDR3 loop: CASTTGHGYEQYF. The CDR3 region has the DNA TGTGCCAGCACAACGGGACACGGCTACGAGCAGTACTTC.

The chain couples TRBV6-1 to TRBJ2-5; D might be TRBD1 (6 bases). V lost 6 bases, J lost 1 base, and 15 bases lay in between. CDR1 and CDR2 (germline): MNHNS, SASEGT. CDR3 length: 15 residues. As DNA, the CDR3 is TGTGCCAGCAGAGGCTCCGTGGGGGCCCAAGAGACCCAGTACTTC. Translated: CASRGSVGAQETQYF.